One and the same sample provided the 16 T cell receptor beta chains below, sequenced in a study of CD8 T cells in Susac syndrome. Reverse transcription of 0.5 to 1 ug RNA was performed with random hexamers. TCRdb used MiXCR to reprocess the immunoSEQ multiplex PCR reads, holding one entry per CDR3 protein. The sample has some 190,000 distinct CDR3 sequences, 95% seen once; the top ten hold less than 0.11%. Source material: CD4+ T cells from PBMCs. The receptors shown here come from a human donor in good health.

The chain carries TRBV6-2 or TRBV6-3 and TRBJ2-7; possible D gene TRBD1, 6 bases. The CDR3 covers 13 residues. The germline CDR1 and CDR2 sequences are MNHEY and SVGEGT. Trimming took 5 bases from V and 6 from J, leaving 14 bases between them. This chain's CDR3 is CASSRGGWSEQYF. The CDR3 DNA sequence: TGTGCCAGCAGTCGTGGGGGCTGGAGCGAGCAGTACTTC.

This clonotype was counted once. The gene calls are TRBV20-1 and TRBJ2-1; 10 bases fit TRBD2. The length of the CDR3 is 13 residues. Looked up from germline, CDR1 is DFQATT and CDR2 is SNEGSKA (reference sequence). The CDR3 sequence is CSGTSVTYNEQFF. CDR3 coding DNA: TGCAGCGGGACTAGCGTGACCTACAATGAGCAGTTCTTC.

V is TRBV12-3 or TRBV12-4 and J is TRBJ2-2; a weak D match, TRBD2 (5 bases). This CDR3 region has 15 residues. The V end lost 7 bases, the J end lost 2 bases, and 14 bases lay between the germline ends. The CDR3 loop reads CASNLWLANTGELFF. CDR3 in DNA: TGTGCCAGCAATCTTTGGCTAGCCAACACCGGGGAGCTGTTTTTT.

The CDR3 coding sequence is TGTGCCAGCAGCGTCGACACCACAGATACGCAGTATTTT. Translating gives CASSVDTTDTQYF. This chain connects TRBV9 to TRBJ2-3; D uncertain. V lost 2 bases, J lost 2 bases, and 6 bases lay in between. This CDR3 has 13 residues. Per germline, CDR1 SGDLS and CDR2 YYNGEE. The entire variable domain, with the rest obtained from reference TRBV9 and TRBJ2-3, is as follows: DSGVTQTPKHLITATGQRVTLRCSPRSGDLSVYWYQQSLDQGLQFLIQYYNGEERAKGNILERFSAQQFPDLHSELNLSSLELGDSALYFCASSVDTTDTQYFGPGTRLTVL.

The chain couples TRBV29-1 to TRBJ2-1; 7 bases agree with TRBD2. The CDR3 consists of 14 residues. J was trimmed by 10 bases and V by 7 bases; bases with no gene match: 16. Germline V CDR1 and CDR2: SQVTM, ANQGSEA. The CDR3 DNA is TGCAGCGCTGGGGGGGACCGGGACCCACTGGAGCAGTTCTTC. It is translated as CSAGGDRDPLEQFF.

This clonotype occurred once. The rearrangement uses TRBV6-2 or TRBV6-3 and TRBJ1-1; TRBD1 agrees at 11 bases. J was trimmed by 1 base and V by 6 bases; bases with no gene match: 1. Germline CDR1 MNHEY, CDR2 SVGEGT. The CDR3 has 14 residues. The CDR3: CASRDRGQNTEAFF. The CDR3 DNA is TGTGCCAGCAGGGACAGGGGGCAGAACACTGAAGCTTTCTTT.

This chain links TRBV5-4 with TRBJ2-3; 8 bases fit TRBD1. The V and J ends lost 5 bases and 4 bases, in that order; junction bases with no gene match: 6. CDR3 length: 14 residues. The germline V gene has CDR1 SGHNT and CDR2 YYREEE (reference sequence). The CDR3 sequence is CASSLDRASDTQYF. CDR3 DNA sequence: TGTGCCAGCAGTCTGGACAGGGCTTCAGATACGCAGTATTTT.

The rearrangement links TRBV2 to TRBJ2-3; D perhaps matches TRBD1 (6 bases). V shed 8 bases and J shed 4 bases, with 16 bases lying between them. The CDR3 contains 14 residues. Germline values: CDR1 SNHLY, CDR2 FYNNEI. The CDR3 loop reads CASEVRSGADTQYF. The CDR3 DNA is TGTGCCAGCGAAGTAAGGTCAGGGGCAGATACGCAGTATTTT.

V is TRBV24-1 and J is TRBJ1-2, with D unresolved. Per germline, CDR1 KGHDR and CDR2 SFDVKD. V lost 3 bases and J 8 bases, leaving 9 bases between the germline ends. This CDR3 contains 12 residues. CDR3: CATSDGDGGYTF. The CDR3 DNA follows: TGTGCCACCAGTGATGGGGATGGAGGCTACACCTTC.

The CDR3 loop is CSASLGGHQPQHF. In DNA, the CDR3 is TGCAGTGCTAGTTTAGGGGGGCATCAGCCCCAGCATTTT. This chain links TRBV20-1 with TRBJ1-5; a possible D gene is TRBD1 (6 bases). The CDR3 runs 13 residues. V was trimmed by 3 bases and J by 5 bases, leaving 11 bases between them. The germline V gene has CDR1 DFQATT and CDR2 SNEGSKA (reference sequence).

J is TRBJ1-1 and V is TRBV18; D unresolved. The CDR3 totals 17 residues. Trimming left V 0 bases short and J 5 bases short, with 19 bases between. The germline gives CDR1 KGHSH, CDR2 LQKENI. The CDR3 nucleotides are TGTGCCAGCTCACCACCCCAGGTCGGGGTTGGTGGGACTGAAGCTTTCTTT. Encoded protein: CASSPPQVGVGGTEAFF.

The chain recombines TRBV2 with TRBJ1-1; D may be TRBD1 (6 bases). V was trimmed by 3 bases and J by 2 bases, leaving 10 bases between them. The length of the CDR3 is 14 residues. Germline-derived CDR1 and CDR2 are SNHLY and FYNNEI. CDR3 protein: CASSDDRFNTEAFF. The CDR3 region has the DNA TGTGCCAGCAGTGACGACAGGTTCAACACTGAAGCTTTCTTT.

The rearrangement joins TRBV24-1 to TRBJ2-1, with TRBD1 matching 9 bases. Germline V gene data show CDR1 as KGHDR and CDR2 as SFDVKD. V shed 4 bases and J 4 bases; nucleotides not matched to a gene: 4. This CDR3 contains 15 residues. As DNA, the CDR3 is TGTGCCACCAGTGACCCCGGGACAGGGTACAATGAGCAGTTCTTC. Its translation: CATSDPGTGYNEQFF.

This chain links TRBV18 with TRBJ1-5; D is uncertain. Trimming stripped 4 bases from V and 0 bases from J, with 7 bases between. The CDR3 sequence is 14 residues long. Per the germline V gene, CDR1 is KGHSH and CDR2 is LQKENI. This CDR3 reads CASSQGNSNQPQHF. In DNA form, the CDR3 reads TGTGCCAGCTCACAGGGAAATAGCAATCAGCCCCAGCATTTT.

The J gene is TRBJ2-2, the V gene TRBV5-4, with D possibly matching TRBD2 (6 bases). Germline V gives CDR1 SGHNT, CDR2 YYREEE (reference sequence). The CDR3 loop spans 15 amino acids. V was cut by 1 base and J by 6 bases, with 13 bases left in between. In DNA form, the CDR3 reads TGTGCCAGCAGCTTGTCGGGGGAACGGGCCGGGGAGCTGTTTTTT. Protein sequence: CASSLSGERAGELFF.

The V and J genes are TRBV20-1 and TRBJ2-3; 16 bases agree with TRBD2. Germline loops: CDR1 DFQATT, CDR2 SNEGSKA (reference sequence). The length of the CDR3 is 19 residues. The trim removed 0 bases at V and 6 bases at J, leaving 12 bases unmatched. This CDR3 reads CSARDSPWGLAGGPDTQYF. The CDR3 DNA is TGCAGTGCTAGAGATAGCCCCTGGGGACTAGCGGGGGGGCCGGATACGCAGTATTTT.